Listed here are 17 T cell receptor beta chains from one sample, sequenced in a study of cytomegalovirus exposure and HLA in healthy donors. Primers included in the PCR were 60 Vbeta and 13 Jbeta primers. The data were produced by immunoSEQ multiplex PCR, yet TCRdb's version contains in-frame clones alone and is incomplete. The sample has about 120,000 clones, 67% seen once. Sequenced input: PBMCs. The receptor source for this set is a man aged 18 to 30 in good health and CMV-seropositive.

This rearrangement joins TRBV6-1 to TRBJ2-1; 8 nucleotides line up with TRBD2. V lost 2 bases and J lost 5; bases outside the gene matches: 8. Germline V gene data show CDR1 as MNHNS and CDR2 as SASEGT. The CDR3 runs 16 residues. The CDR3 nucleotides are TGTGCCAGCAGTGAACAAGCGGGGGCGGCGCACAATGAGCAGTTCTTC. Translation gives CASSEQAGAAHNEQFF.

The table lists this clone with a few counts. The chain has TRBV18 and TRBJ1-1, with TRBD1 identical over 9 bases. The germline gives CDR1 KGHSH, CDR2 LQKENI. Trimming at V came to 3 bases and at J to 11 bases, leaving 4 bases not matched to a gene. The CDR3 length is 12 residues. DNA for the CDR3: TGTGCCAGCTCACCCGACAGGGGGTCTGCTTTCTTT. Its protein product is CASSPDRGSAFF. Filled out from reference TRBV18 and TRBJ1-1, the complete variable domain reads NAGVMQNPRHLVRRRGQEARLRCSPMKGHSHVYWYRQLPEEGLKFMVYLQKENIIDESGMPKERFSAEFPKEGPSILRIQQVVRGDSAAYFCASSPDRGSAFFGQGTRLTVV.

In this sample, this clone turned up once. V gene TRBV6-1 combines with J gene TRBJ1-6; D is perhaps TRBD1 (6 bases). The CDR3 loop spans 17 amino acids. The germline gives CDR1 MNHNS, CDR2 SASEGT. Trimming removed 4 bases from V and 6 bases from J, with 19 bases in between. The CDR3 DNA reads TGTGCCAGCAGTGTGTTGAACAGGGCCATGGGTAATTCACCCCTCCACTTT. Residues: CASSVLNRAMGNSPLHF.

This chain connects TRBV4-1 to TRBJ2-2; D is uncertain. Germline CDR1 and CDR2: MGHRA and YSYEKL. The CDR3 sequence is 16 residues long. Trimming took 3 bases from V and 7 from J, leaving 18 bases between them. CDR3 in amino acids: CASSQETPRIYGELFF. CDR3 DNA sequence: TGCGCCAGCAGCCAGGAGACCCCTCGGATATACGGGGAGCTGTTTTTT.

The V gene is TRBV29-1, the J gene TRBJ2-7; 8 nucleotides line up with TRBD1. Germline V gives CDR1 SQVTM, CDR2 ANQGSEA. The V gene end was trimmed by 7 bases and the J gene end by 5 bases; junction bases not matched to a gene: 7. This CDR3 comprises 12 residues. The CDR3, as DNA: TGCAGCGCCACTGGACAGGGCCACGAGCAGTACGTC. Residues: CSATGQGHEQYV.

Only a few counts were recorded for this clone. The chain links TRBV4-1 to TRBJ2-7; maybe TRBD2 (5 bases). V gave up 0 bases and J gave up 7 bases, with 13 bases separating them. The germline gives CDR1 MGHRA, CDR2 YSYEKL. CDR3 length: 14 amino acids. The CDR3 sequence is CASSQDLGVGEQYF. The DNA for the CDR3 is TGCGCCAGCAGCCAAGATCTCGGGGTCGGGGAGCAGTACTTC.

This clone came up once. The chain is built from TRBV14 and TRBJ2-2; maybe TRBD2 (6 bases). Germline values: CDR1 SGHDN, CDR2 FVKESK. This CDR3 has 16 amino acids. Trimming cost V 0 bases and J 8 bases, with 16 bases left between them. CDR3 in amino acids: CASSQEFPLSGGELFF. The CDR3 DNA reads as TGTGCCAGCAGCCAAGAGTTTCCCCTCAGCGGGGGGGAGCTGTTTTTT.

The V and J genes are TRBV5-5 and TRBJ1-3; no reliable D call. CDR1 is SGHKS, CDR2 YYEKEE, per germline (reference sequence). V was shortened by 4 bases and J by 4 bases, with 15 bases between the two germline ends. This CDR3 contains 15 residues. The CDR3 is CASSVLAVGGNTIYF. The CDR3, as DNA: TGTGCCAGCAGCGTCTTGGCGGTTGGCGGAAACACCATATATTTT.

The V call is TRBV6-1, the J call TRBJ2-1; 8 bases map to TRBD2. With V trimmed by 11 bases and J by 7 bases, 10 bases remained unmatched. CDR1 MNHNS and CDR2 SASEGT come from the germline V gene. This CDR3 contains 13 residues. CDR3 sequence reads: CAGRLAGRNEQFF. The CDR3 DNA follows: TGTGCCGGACGATTAGCGGGGAGAAATGAGCAGTTCTTC.

This chain uses TRBV9 with TRBJ1-2, with a tentative D call TRBD1 (6 bases). The germline gives CDR1 SGDLS, CDR2 YYNGEE. The V gene lost 2 bases and the J gene lost 8 bases, with 13 bases spanning the gap. This CDR3 contains 13 residues. Here the CDR3 DNA reads TGTGCCAGCAGCGTTAACAGGGAAGGCGGCTACACCTTC. This gives the protein CASSVNREGGYTF.

This rearrangement joins TRBV25-1 to TRBJ1-2, with 7 nucleotides matching TRBD1. V was clipped by 7 bases and J by 7 bases; unmatched bases: 6. CDR3 size: 12 residues. Germline lookup yields CDR1 MGHDK and CDR2 SYGVNS. DNA of the CDR3: TGTGCCAGCACTAATGACAGGGTTGGCTACACCTTC. Protein: CASTNDRVGYTF.

This clone turned up a few times. The rearrangement uses TRBV30 and TRBJ2-3, with 10 nucleotides matching TRBD2. J was trimmed by 2 bases and V by 0 bases; bases with no gene match: 2. The CDR3 has 15 amino acids. CDR1 and CDR2 from the germline V gene are GTSNPN and SVGIG (reference sequence). The CDR3 is CAWSVLAGYTDTQYF. As DNA, the CDR3 is TGTGCCTGGAGTGTACTAGCGGGGTACACAGATACGCAGTATTTT.

In its sample, this clone was seen a few times. In nucleotides, the CDR3 is TGTGCCAGCAGCCAGACCGGACTAGTCAATGAGCAGTTCTTC. Its translation: CASSQTGLVNEQFF. The chain has TRBV11-2 and TRBJ2-1, with 7 positions matching TRBD2. This CDR3 region has 14 residues. From germline, CDR1 is SGHAT and CDR2 FQNNGV. The junction had 7 bases not matched to a gene; V was cut back by 5 bases and J by 6 bases.

This chain uses TRBV15 with TRBJ1-1; a possible D gene is TRBD1 (5 bases). Germline V gene lookup returns CDR1 LNHNV and CDR2 YYDKDF (reference sequence). The V end lost 1 base, the J end lost 11 bases, and 17 bases lay between the germline ends. The CDR3 extends over 14 amino acids. This chain's CDR3 is CATSRVQAKCDAFF. DNA for the CDR3: TGTGCCACCAGCAGAGTACAGGCTAAGTGTGATGCTTTCTTT. Complete variable domain (other parts from reference TRBV15 and TRBJ1-1): DAMVIQNPRYQVTQFGKPVTLSCSQTLNHNVMYWYQQKSSQAPKLLFHYYDKDFNNEADTPDNFQSRRPNTSFCFLDIRSPGLGDTAMYLCATSRVQAKCDAFFGQGTRLTVV.

This clone occurred a few times. J is TRBJ2-7 and V is TRBV7-9; 8 bases are shared with TRBD2. The junction had 21 bases not matched to a gene; V was cut back by 5 bases and J by 3 bases. This CDR3 has 19 amino acids. Germline lookup yields CDR1 SEHNR and CDR2 FQNEAQ (reference sequence). The CDR3 nucleotides read TGTGCCAGCAGCCCCCATCAACCCCGGGGGGGGCCAATTTACTACGAGCAGTACGTC. This sequence encodes CASSPHQPRGGPIYYEQYV.

A few counts support this clone. The V call is TRBV5-8, the J call TRBJ2-1; TRBD1 aligns across 9 bases. Germline assignment: CDR1 SGHTS and CDR2 YDEGEE. The trim removed 1 base at V and 12 bases at J, leaving 8 bases unmatched. The CDR3 spans 14 residues. The CDR3 region has the DNA TGTGCCAGCAGCTTGTTCATGGACAGGGGCCTGCAGTTCTTC. Amino acid sequence: CASSLFMDRGLQFF.

In the case of this clone: This same CDR3 is encoded by further DNA sequences in the sample. The chain employs TRBV5-6 and TRBJ1-1; D is unresolved. The V end lost 1 base, the J end lost 4 bases, and 5 bases lay between the germline ends. From germline, CDR1 is SGHDT and CDR2 YYEEEE. CDR3 length: 12 residues. This chain's CDR3 is CASSLRGTEAFF. CDR3 in DNA: TGTGCCAGCAGCTTGCGGGGCACTGAAGCTTTCTTT.